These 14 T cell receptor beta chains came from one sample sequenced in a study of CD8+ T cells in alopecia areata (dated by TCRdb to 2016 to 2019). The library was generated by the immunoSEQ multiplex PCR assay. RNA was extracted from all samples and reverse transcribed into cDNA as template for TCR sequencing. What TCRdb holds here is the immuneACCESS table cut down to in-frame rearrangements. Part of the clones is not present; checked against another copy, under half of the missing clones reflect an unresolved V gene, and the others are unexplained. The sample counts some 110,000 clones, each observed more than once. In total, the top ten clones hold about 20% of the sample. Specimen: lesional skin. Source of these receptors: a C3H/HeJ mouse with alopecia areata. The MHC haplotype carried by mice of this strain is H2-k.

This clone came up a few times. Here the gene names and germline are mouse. CDR3 DNA (partial): TGTGCCAGCACCGTCGACAGTAACCAAGAC. This codes for CASTVDSNQD. The whole CDR3 sequence reads CASTVDSNQDTQYF. This chain joins TRBV19 and TRBJ2-5; D might be TRBD1 (5 bases). The read terminates 4 residues ahead of where the CDR3 ends, so the germline J gene completes it. Deletions cut 6 bases from V and 0 bases from J, with 11 bases between. The CDR3 is 14 amino acids. Germline V gives CDR1 FNHDT, CDR2 SITEND (reference sequence).

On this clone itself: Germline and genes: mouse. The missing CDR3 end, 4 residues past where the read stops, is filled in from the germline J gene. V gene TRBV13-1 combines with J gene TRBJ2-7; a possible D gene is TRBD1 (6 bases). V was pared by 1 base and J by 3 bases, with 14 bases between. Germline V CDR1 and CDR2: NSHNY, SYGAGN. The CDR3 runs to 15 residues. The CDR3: CASSDSGAPFYEQYF. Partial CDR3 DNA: TGTGCCAGCAGTGATTCAGGGGCTCCCTTCTAT.

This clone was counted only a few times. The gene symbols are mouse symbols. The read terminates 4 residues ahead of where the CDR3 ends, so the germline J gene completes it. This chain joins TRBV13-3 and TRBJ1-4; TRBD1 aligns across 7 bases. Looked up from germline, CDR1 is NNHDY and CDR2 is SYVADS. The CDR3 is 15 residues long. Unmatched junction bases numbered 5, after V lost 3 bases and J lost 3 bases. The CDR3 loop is CASSASDRTNERLFF. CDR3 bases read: TGTGCCAGCAGTGCTTCGGACAGGACCAACGAA. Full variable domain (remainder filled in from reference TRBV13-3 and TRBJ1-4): EAAVTQSPRSKVAVTGGKVTLSCHQTNNHDYMYWYRQDTGHGLRLIHYSYVADSTEKGDIPDGYKASRPSQENFSLILELASLSQTAVYFCASSASDRTNERLFFGHGTKLSVL.

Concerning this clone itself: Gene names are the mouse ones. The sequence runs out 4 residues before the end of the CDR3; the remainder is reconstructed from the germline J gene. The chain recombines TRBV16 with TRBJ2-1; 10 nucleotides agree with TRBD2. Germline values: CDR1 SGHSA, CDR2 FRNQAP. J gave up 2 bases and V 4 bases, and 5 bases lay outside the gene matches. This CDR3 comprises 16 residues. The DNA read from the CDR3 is TGTGCAAGCAGCTCGACTGGGGGGCCCTACTATGCT. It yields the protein CASSSTGGPYYA. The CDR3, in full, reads CASSSTGGPYYAEQFF.

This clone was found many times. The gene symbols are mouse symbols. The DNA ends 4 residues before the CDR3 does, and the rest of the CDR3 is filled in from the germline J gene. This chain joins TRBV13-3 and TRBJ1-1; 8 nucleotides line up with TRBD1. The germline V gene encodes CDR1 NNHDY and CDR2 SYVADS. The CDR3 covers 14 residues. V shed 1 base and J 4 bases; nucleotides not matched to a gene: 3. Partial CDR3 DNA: TGTGCCAGCAGTGATCGACAGGGGTCCACA. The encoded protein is CASSDRQGST. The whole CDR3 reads CASSDRQGSTEVFF.

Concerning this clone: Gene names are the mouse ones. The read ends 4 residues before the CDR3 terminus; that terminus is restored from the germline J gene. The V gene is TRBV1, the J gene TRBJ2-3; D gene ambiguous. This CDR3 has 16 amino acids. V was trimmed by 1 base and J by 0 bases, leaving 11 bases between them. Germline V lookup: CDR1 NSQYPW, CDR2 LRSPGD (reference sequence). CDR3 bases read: TGCACCTGCAGTGCAGGCGACAAAAATAGTGCAGAA. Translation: CTCSAGDKNSAE. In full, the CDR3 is CTCSAGDKNSAETLYF.

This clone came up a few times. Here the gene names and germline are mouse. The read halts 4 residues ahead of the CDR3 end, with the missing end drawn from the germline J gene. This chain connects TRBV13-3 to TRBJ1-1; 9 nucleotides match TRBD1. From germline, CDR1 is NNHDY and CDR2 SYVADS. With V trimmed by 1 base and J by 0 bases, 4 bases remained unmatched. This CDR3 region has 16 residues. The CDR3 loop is CASSDPDRGANTEVFF. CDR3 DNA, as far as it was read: TGTGCCAGCAGTGATCCGGACAGGGGAGCAAACACA.

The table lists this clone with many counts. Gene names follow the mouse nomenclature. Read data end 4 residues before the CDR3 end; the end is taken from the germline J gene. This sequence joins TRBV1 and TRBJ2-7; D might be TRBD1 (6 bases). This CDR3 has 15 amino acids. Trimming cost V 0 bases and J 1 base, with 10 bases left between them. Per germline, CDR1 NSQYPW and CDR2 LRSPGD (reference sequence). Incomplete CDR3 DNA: TGCACCTGCAGTGCAGATTCCAGGGGTTCCTAT. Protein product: CTCSADSRGSY. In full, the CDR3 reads CTCSADSRGSYEQYF.

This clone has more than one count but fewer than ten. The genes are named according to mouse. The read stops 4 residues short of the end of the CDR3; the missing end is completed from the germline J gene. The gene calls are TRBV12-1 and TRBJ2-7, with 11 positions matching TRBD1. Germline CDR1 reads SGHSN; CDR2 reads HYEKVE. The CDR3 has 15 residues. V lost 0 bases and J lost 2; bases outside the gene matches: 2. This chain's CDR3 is CASSLGQGAPYEQYF. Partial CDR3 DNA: TGTGCCAGCTCTCTCGGACAGGGGGCGCCCTAT.

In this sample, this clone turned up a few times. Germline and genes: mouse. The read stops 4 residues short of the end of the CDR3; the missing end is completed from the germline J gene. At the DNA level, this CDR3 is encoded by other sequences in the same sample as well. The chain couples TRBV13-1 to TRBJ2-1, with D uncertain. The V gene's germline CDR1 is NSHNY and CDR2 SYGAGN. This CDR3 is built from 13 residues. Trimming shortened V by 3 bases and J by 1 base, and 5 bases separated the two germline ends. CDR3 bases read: TGTGCCAGCAGTGTCCTAAACTATGCT. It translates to CASSVLNYA. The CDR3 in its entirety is CASSVLNYAEQFF.

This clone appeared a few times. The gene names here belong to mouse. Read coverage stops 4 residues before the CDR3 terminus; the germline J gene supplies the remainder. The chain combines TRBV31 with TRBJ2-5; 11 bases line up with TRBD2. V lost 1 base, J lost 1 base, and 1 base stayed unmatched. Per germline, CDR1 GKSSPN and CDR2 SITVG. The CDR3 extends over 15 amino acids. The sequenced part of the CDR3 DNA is TGTGCCTGGAGTCCGGGACTGGGGGACCAAGAC. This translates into CAWSPGLGDQD. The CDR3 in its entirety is CAWSPGLGDQDTQYF.

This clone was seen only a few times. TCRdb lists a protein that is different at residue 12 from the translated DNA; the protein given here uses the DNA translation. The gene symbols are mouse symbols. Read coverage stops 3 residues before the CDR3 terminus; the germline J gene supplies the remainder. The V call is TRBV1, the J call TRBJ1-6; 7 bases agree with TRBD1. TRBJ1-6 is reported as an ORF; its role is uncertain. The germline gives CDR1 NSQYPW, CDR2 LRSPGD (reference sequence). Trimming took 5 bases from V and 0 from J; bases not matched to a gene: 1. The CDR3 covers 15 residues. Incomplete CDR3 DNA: TGCACCTGCAGTCAGGGGGATTCCTATAATTCGCCC. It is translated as CTCSQGDSYNSP. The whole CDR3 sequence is CTCSQGDSYNSPLYF.

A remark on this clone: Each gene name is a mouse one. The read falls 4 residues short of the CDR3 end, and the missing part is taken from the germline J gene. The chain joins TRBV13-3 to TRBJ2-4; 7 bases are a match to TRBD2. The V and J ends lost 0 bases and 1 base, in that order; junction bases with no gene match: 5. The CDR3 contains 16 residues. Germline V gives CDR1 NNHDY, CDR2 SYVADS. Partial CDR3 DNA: TGTGCCAGCAGTGATGTGGGGGGAAGGGGTCAAAAC. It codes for CASSDVGGRGQN. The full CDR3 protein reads CASSDVGGRGQNTLYF.

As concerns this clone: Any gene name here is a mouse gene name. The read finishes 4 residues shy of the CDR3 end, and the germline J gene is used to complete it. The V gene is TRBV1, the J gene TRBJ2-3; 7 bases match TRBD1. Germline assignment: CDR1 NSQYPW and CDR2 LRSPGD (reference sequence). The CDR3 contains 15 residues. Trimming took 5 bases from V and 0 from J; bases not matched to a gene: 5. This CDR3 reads CTCSPGQYSAETLYF. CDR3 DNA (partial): TGCACCTGCAGTCCGGGACAGTATAGTGCAGAA. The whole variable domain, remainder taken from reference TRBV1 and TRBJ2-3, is VTLLEQNPRWRLVPRGQAVNLRCILKNSQYPWMSWYQQDLQKQLQWLFTLRSPGDKEVKSLPGADYLATRVTDTELRLQVANMSQGRTLYCTCSPGQYSAETLYFGSGTRLTVL.